A single sample is the source of the 19 T cell receptor beta chains below, sequenced in a study of beta chain features in type 1 diabetes. Study-wide results and caveats: Moderate yet significant TCRB CDR3 shortening was seen in Type 1 diabetes patients in all four CD4+ subsets.

The isolated RNA, all of it, was reverse transcribed, so expressed TCRB transcripts were what got sequenced. Sequencing used immunoSEQ multiplex PCR; TCRdb keeps in-frame clones, though not all of them. The repertoire includes 640,000 or so clones, more than 12% of them detected once, and less than 0.04% sits in the top ten. These TCRs' antigens remain unknown. The sequencing input was naive CD4+ T cells from blood. These receptors all stem from a man younger than 30 with type 1 diabetes.

With regard to this clone: Other nucleotide sequences in the sample specify the same CDR3. The CDR3 coding sequence is TGTGCCTGGAGCCGGGACTCCTCCTACAATGAGCAGTTCTTC. Protein: CAWSRDSSYNEQFF. The chain joins TRBV30 to TRBJ2-1; D is perhaps TRBD2 (6 bases). V was pared by 3 bases and J by 0 bases, with 9 bases between. CDR3 size: 14 residues. Germline CDR1 reads GTSNPN; CDR2 reads SVGIG (reference sequence).

In its sample, this clone was seen a few times. CDR3 nucleotide sequence: TGTGCCAGCAGCTTAGTGGGGACATCCTACGAGCAGTACTTC. Amino acids: CASSLVGTSYEQYF. The chain links TRBV7-2 to TRBJ2-7, with TRBD1 as a possible D gene (6 bases). Germline assignment: CDR1 SGHTA and CDR2 FQGNSA. The V end was cut by 1 base, the J end by 1 base, with 8 bases between. CDR3 size: 14 residues.

This clone was observed a handful of times. The chain recombines TRBV7-8 with TRBJ2-5; perhaps TRBD2 as D (6 bases). Germline V gene data show CDR1 as SGHVS and CDR2 as FQNEAQ. The ends were cut back, 5 bases at V and 2 bases at J, with 15 bases in the middle. This CDR3 has 15 amino acids. Here the CDR3 reads CASSPERVMQETQYF. As DNA, the CDR3 is TGTGCCAGCAGCCCTGAGCGGGTAATGCAAGAGACCCAGTACTTC.

The rearrangement joins TRBV5-6 to TRBJ2-5, with D maybe TRBD1 (6 bases). The CDR3 is 16 residues long. The V end was cut by 3 bases, the J end by 0 bases, with 15 bases between. Germline CDR1 is SGHDT and CDR2 is YYEEEE. In DNA, the CDR3 is TGTGCCAGCAGCTGGCGCCCGACAGGATACCAAGAGACCCAGTACTTC. Its translation: CASSWRPTGYQETQYF.

Turning to this clone: The same CDR3 arises from other DNA sequences in this sample as well. This sequence joins TRBV6-5 and TRBJ2-7; 8 bases are shared with TRBD1. CDR1 is MNHEY, CDR2 SVGAGI, per germline. With V trimmed by 2 bases and J by 0 bases, 3 bases remained unmatched. The CDR3 runs to 15 residues. CDR3: CASSYGTGGSYEQYF. CDR3 DNA sequence: TGTGCCAGCAGTTACGGGACAGGTGGCTCCTACGAGCAGTACTTC.

The CDR3 here is CASSAGTEETQYF. Written as DNA, the CDR3 is TGTGCCAGCAGCGCCGGGACAGAAGAGACCCAGTACTTC. This chain uses TRBV9 with TRBJ2-5; 7 bases agree with TRBD1. The V gene's germline CDR1 is SGDLS and CDR2 YYNGEE. J gave up 3 bases and V 3 bases, and 2 bases lay outside the gene matches. The CDR3 extends over 13 amino acids.

This clone was recorded a few times. The J gene is TRBJ2-3, the V gene TRBV5-4; 9 bases agree with TRBD2. Trimming took 4 bases from V and 6 from J; bases not matched to a gene: 12. The CDR3 extends over 16 amino acids. Germline values: CDR1 SGHNT, CDR2 YYREEE (reference sequence). CDR3 DNA sequence: TGTGCCAGCAGCCTTCTCGGCGGGGGGGCCGGGGATACGCAGTATTTT. Residues: CASSLLGGGAGDTQYF.

The sample holds a few counts of this clone. The genes are TRBV7-2 and TRBJ1-6, with a possible D match to TRBD1 (5 bases). The ends were cut back, 1 base at V and 1 base at J, with 11 bases in the middle. The CDR3 runs to 17 residues. Germline V CDR1 and CDR2: SGHTA, FQGNSA. The CDR3 bases are TGTGCCAGCAGCTTAGAGTGGGGGGAGTCCTATAATTCACCCCTCCACTTT. Its protein product is CASSLEWGESYNSPLHF.

The V and J genes are TRBV5-8 and TRBJ2-5, with a weak D call TRBD1 (6 bases). The germline V and J ends were trimmed by 2 bases and 2 bases, with 13 bases remaining between them. Germline V gene lookup returns CDR1 SGHTS and CDR2 YDEGEE. This CDR3 has 15 residues. CDR3 nucleotide sequence: TGTGCCAGCAGCTTTACTGGACAGCCTCAAGAGACCCAGTACTTC. This codes for CASSFTGQPQETQYF.

This clone was counted a single time. The rearrangement links TRBV5-6 to TRBJ2-5; D remains ambiguous. The CDR3 runs to 11 residues. CDR1 and CDR2 from the germline V gene are SGHDT and YYEEEE. V was shortened by 5 bases and J by 5 bases, with 7 bases between the two germline ends. This CDR3 reads CASRNWETQYF. The CDR3 DNA reads as TGTGCCAGCAGGAATTGGGAGACCCAGTACTTC.

This chain uses TRBV13 with TRBJ2-7; no clear D gene. The germline gives CDR1 PRHDT, CDR2 FYEKMQ (reference sequence). Trimming left V 3 bases short and J 0 bases short, with 6 bases between. CDR3 size: 13 residues. CDR3 bases: TGTGCCAGCAGCTTGTACCGCTCCTACGAGCAGTACTTC. This gives the protein CASSLYRSYEQYF.

Note on this clone: Other DNA sequences from this sample encode an identical CDR3 as well. The chain employs TRBV14 and TRBJ1-5, with D unclear. The CDR3 runs to 13 residues. V lost 1 base and J lost 3, with 4 bases in between. Germline values: CDR1 SGHDN, CDR2 FVKESK. CDR3 DNA: TGTGCCAGCAGCCAAGGTTACAATCAGCCCCAGCATTTT. As protein: CASSQGYNQPQHF.

This chain joins TRBV29-1 and TRBJ1-3; 8 bases are shared with TRBD1. CDR1 SQVTM and CDR2 ANQGSEA come from the germline V gene. V was clipped by 2 bases and J by 7 bases; unmatched bases: 1. The CDR3 is 12 residues long. The CDR3 sequence is CSVEQGANTIYF. DNA of the CDR3: TGCAGCGTTGAACAGGGGGCTAACACCATATATTTT.

This clone was observed a few times. This rearrangement joins TRBV7-9 to TRBJ1-1; 8 bases line up with TRBD1. The CDR3 extends over 14 amino acids. Germline V gene data show CDR1 as SEHNR and CDR2 as FQNEAQ (reference sequence). With 2 bases clipped from V and 5 bases from J, the junction kept 4 bases outside the gene matches. Written as DNA, the CDR3 is TGTGCCAGCAGCTTAAACAGGGGGACAACTGAAGCTTTCTTT. Translation gives CASSLNRGTTEAFF. Full variable domain (remainder filled in from reference TRBV7-9 and TRBJ1-1): DTGVSQNPRHKITKRGQNVTFRCDPISEHNRLYWYRQTLGQGPEFLTYFQNEAQLEKSRLLSDRFSAERPKGSFSTLEIQRTEQGDSAMYLCASSLNRGTTEAFFGQGTRLTVV.

The CDR3 is CASSQQGAEGYTF. The CDR3 DNA follows: TGCGCCAGCAGCCAACAGGGGGCCGAGGGCTACACCTTC. The chain links TRBV4-3 to TRBJ1-2; 8 bases align to TRBD1. Germline CDR1 and CDR2: LGHNA and YSLEER. This CDR3 comprises 13 residues. Trimming at V came to 2 bases and at J to 8 bases, leaving 4 bases not matched to a gene.

This clone showed up just a few times. The V call is TRBV5-4, the J call TRBJ1-2; D ambiguous. Germline CDR1 and CDR2: SGHNT and YYREEE (reference sequence). V gave up 9 bases and J gave up 10 bases, with 22 bases separating them. The CDR3 totals 13 residues. The CDR3 protein is CATLSGATADYTF. CDR3 DNA: TGTGCCACACTCTCGGGAGCTACGGCGGACTACACCTTC.

The rearrangement uses TRBV10-3 and TRBJ2-7, with a possible D match to TRBD1 (5 bases). Trimming took off 10 bases at V and 3 bases at J, with 16 bases between the two ends. The V gene's germline CDR1 is ENHRY and CDR2 SYGVKD. The CDR3 runs to 13 residues. The CDR3 DNA sequence: TGTGCCACCCTCGAGCGACAGAGCTACGAGCAGTACTTC. It specifies CATLERQSYEQYF.

V usage is TRBV28 and J usage is TRBJ2-6; D tentatively fits TRBD1 or TRBD2 (5 bases each). This CDR3 comprises 15 residues. Trimming took off 2 bases at V and 10 bases at J, with 15 bases between the two ends. Germline CDR1 MDHEN, CDR2 SYDVKM. The CDR3 DNA sequence: TGTGCCAGCAGTTTAGGGACCCGTAAACGTAACGTCCTGACTTTC. Translation gives CASSLGTRKRNVLTF.

This clone turned up a few times. The J gene is TRBJ1-5, the V gene TRBV7-9; 9 positions agree with TRBD1. Germline V gene data show CDR1 as SEHNR and CDR2 as FQNEAQ (reference sequence). Trimming took 5 bases from V and 3 from J; bases not matched to a gene: 8. This CDR3 comprises 16 residues. The CDR3 region is CASSPTGQGNNQPQHF. The CDR3 DNA sequence: TGTGCCAGCAGCCCGACGGGACAGGGAAACAATCAGCCCCAGCATTTT.